This TCR beta chain emerged from a study of CD8+ T cells in alopecia areata. On the study more broadly: Skin from approximately 6-12-month-old C3H/HeJ graft donors with spontaneous alopecia went to approximately 7-11-week-old female C3H/HeJ mice.

Reverse transcription of extracted RNA yielded cDNA, which provided the sequencing template. Profiled with immunoSEQ multiplex PCR; TCRdb holds only in-frame clones, not every one. The table lists roughly 110,000 clones, with no singletons. As concerns this clone: Antigen: not known. Genes here carry mouse names. The CDR3 end is not reached by the read, which stops 4 residues before it; the germline J gene fills it in.

Broader study findings: In lesional scalp, particularly from alopecia totalis/universalis, clonality was higher than in normal scalp. It was less clear whether patients shared TCRs than it was in mice, possibly because of HLA. Scalp specimens additionally yield sequences from normal skin's resident alphabeta T cells.

Deletions cut 0 bases from V and 4 bases from J, with 12 bases between. This CDR3 comprises 15 residues. CDR1 is NSHNY, CDR2 SYGAGN, per germline. The sample was lesional skin. This receptor was obtained from a C3H/HeJ mouse with alopecia areata. This strain's MHC haplotype is H2-k. V and J are TRBV13-1 and TRBJ2-3, with D possibly matching TRBD2 (7 bases). This CDR3 reads CASSDVGGPSETLYF. Incomplete CDR3 DNA: TGTGCCAGCAGTGATGTGGGGGGCCCTTCAGAA.